The present entry profiles one T cell receptor (beta chain) with its context. The data derive from a study of blood T cell repertoires in COVID-19. Germline CDR1 is SGHNT and CDR2 is YYREEE (reference sequence). V was clipped by 2 bases and J by 1 base; unmatched bases: 3. The CDR3 runs to 15 residues. Some clones are missing from TCRdb's copy, which holds only in-frame ones; the method was immunoSEQ multiplex PCR. The sample lists around 70,000 clones, around 75% seen once, with roughly 21% in the top ten. This sequence joins TRBV5-4 and TRBJ1-1; 9 nucleotides agree with TRBD1. The TCR originated in a man aged 65-85 years with acute or convalescent COVID-19. Input material: peripheral blood. CDR3 sequence reads: CASSFPGQGNTEAFF. The CDR3 region has the DNA TGTGCCAGCAGCTTTCCGGGACAGGGGAACACTGAAGCTTTCTTT.